These 27 T cell receptor beta chains were all obtained from the same sample, sequenced in a study of CD8+CD57+ T cells in acquired aplastic anemia. CDR3 and TCR beta VDJ profiling relied on genomic DNA as the template. TCRdb used MiXCR to reprocess the reads, holding one entry per CDR3 protein. The sample includes about 150,000 distinct CDR3 sequences, less than 45% of them seen just once. Specimen: sorted CD4+, CD8+, or CD8+CD57+ T cells (not recorded which) from PBMCs. The origin of the receptors is a human donor in good health, serving as a control.

This clonotype was observed many times. CDR3 residues: CASSQVQGVEKLFF. As DNA, the CDR3 is TGCGCCAGCAGCCAAGTACAGGGGGTCGAAAAACTGTTTTTT. The chain is built from TRBV4-1 and TRBJ1-4, with 8 nucleotides matching TRBD1. The V gene end was trimmed by 1 base and the J gene end by 8 bases; junction bases not matched to a gene: 3. CDR3 length equals 14 residues. Germline values: CDR1 MGHRA, CDR2 YSYEKL.

This clonotype was seen many times. This chain joins TRBV30 and TRBJ2-1; 11 nucleotides match TRBD2. From germline, CDR1 is GTSNPN and CDR2 SVGIG (reference sequence). Trimming removed 6 bases from V and 16 bases from J; junction bases left unmatched: 17. The CDR3 sequence is 14 residues long. The CDR3 sequence: CACPQLAGGRGIFF. For the CDR3, the DNA is TGTGCCTGCCCCCAGCTAGCGGGGGGCCGGGGGATCTTCTTC.

In the case of this clonotype: An end of the junction does not agree with germline; a read error may underlie this. The rearrangement joins TRBV20-1 to TRBJ2-1; tentatively, D is TRBD2 (6 bases). The CDR3 totals 14 residues. Looked up from germline, CDR1 is DFQATT and CDR2 is SNEGSKA (reference sequence). Written as DNA, the CDR3 is TGCAGTGCCGAACGGGACTCTATCCACAACGAGCAGTTCTTC. Its translation is CSAERDSIHNEQFF.

Many counts were recorded for this clonotype. The CDR3 loop reads CASTLAGGPATQYF. The CDR3 DNA reads as TGTGCCAGCACTCTAGCGGGGGGGCCGGCTACGCAGTATTTT. The chain joins TRBV6-1 to TRBJ2-3; 12 nucleotides line up with TRBD2. Germline V CDR1 and CDR2: MNHNS, SASEGT. V trimming: 7 bases; J trimming: 8 bases; junction bases outside the gene matches: 7. The CDR3 length is 14 residues.

V is TRBV6-4 and J is TRBJ1-6; TRBD1 matches 8 bases. The germline gives CDR1 MRHNA, CDR2 SNTAGT. This CDR3 is built from 15 residues. With V trimmed by 6 bases and J by 7 bases, 8 bases remained unmatched. As DNA, the CDR3 is TGTGCCAGCAGAGCCGACAGGGGCTACAATTCACCCCTCCACTTT. It is translated as CASRADRGYNSPLHF.

This clonotype showed up just a few times. Likely a read error: the CDR3 ends without its conserved phenylalanine or tryptophan. The chain uses TRBV6-1 and TRBJ2-3; D not resolved. The length of the CDR3 is 17 residues. Germline CDR1 MNHNS, CDR2 SASEGT. With 2 bases removed from V and 0 bases from J, the gap between germline ends came to 15 bases. In DNA, the CDR3 is TGTGCCAGCAGTGAAACGGTGCGGTTTGGGAGCACAGATACGCAGTATCTT. The encoded protein is CASSETVRFGSTDTQYL.

Worth noting for this clonotype: A clone one base away is much larger, so this may be a read error. The chain employs TRBV30 and TRBJ2-3, with 8 bases fitting TRBD2. The CDR3 has 16 amino acids. The ends lost 5 bases at V and 5 bases at J; junction bases unmatched: 15. Looked up from germline, CDR1 is GTSNPN and CDR2 is SVGIG (reference sequence). DNA for the CDR3: TGTGCCTGGTGTGCAGCGGGAGCGTGGCGGGGAGATACGCAGTATTTT. It yields the protein CAWCAAGAWRGDTQYF.

This clonotype was seen many times. The chain has TRBV20-1 and TRBJ1-1; no definite D call. The CDR3 loop spans 13 amino acids. Trimming removed 6 bases at V and 6 bases at J, with 17 bases between. CDR1 is DFQATT and CDR2 is SNEGSKA in the germline V gene (reference sequence). The CDR3 DNA sequence: TGCAGTGCGAGTAGGAGGGTAGGCGCTGAAGCTTTCTTT. It specifies CSASRRVGAEAFF.

The chain is built from TRBV19 and TRBJ2-7; D is undetermined. Germline CDR1 reads LNHDA; CDR2 reads SQIVND (reference sequence). This CDR3 has 14 amino acids. V lost 3 bases, J lost 0 bases, and 9 bases lay in between. The DNA of the CDR3 is TGTGCCAGTAGTATTCGCTCTCACTCCTACGAGCAGTACTTC. Encoded protein: CASSIRSHSYEQYF.

This clonotype was picked up many times. J is TRBJ2-2 and V is TRBV9, with D maybe TRBD1 (6 bases). Germline V CDR1 and CDR2: SGDLS, YYNGEE. V was cut by 0 bases and J by 6 bases, with 18 bases left in between. The CDR3 consists of 17 residues. The CDR3 region is CASSVGGRHRAAGELFF. CDR3 coding DNA: TGTGCCAGCAGCGTAGGGGGCCGTCACAGGGCCGCCGGGGAGCTGTTTTTT. The variable domain in full, completed from reference TRBV9 and TRBJ2-2, reads DSGVTQTPKHLITATGQRVTLRCSPRSGDLSVYWYQQSLDQGLQFLIQYYNGEERAKGNILERFSAQQFPDLHSELNLSSLELGDSALYFCASSVGGRHRAAGELFFGEGSRLTVL.

To note about this clonotype: This may be a read error: a much more frequent sequence differs by one nucleotide. The V and J genes are TRBV25-1 and TRBJ2-3; 11 positions match TRBD2. The germline V gene encodes CDR1 MGHDK and CDR2 SYGVNS. This CDR3 region has 16 residues. This chain's CDR3 is CASSQDRLAGPDTQCF. The CDR3 DNA reads as TGTGCCAGCAGCCAAGATCGACTAGCGGGACCAGATACGCAGTGTTTT.

A note on this clonotype: Given the absence of the conserved phenylalanine or tryptophan at the CDR3 end, a read error is likely. This rearrangement joins TRBV20-1 to TRBJ2-1; possible D gene TRBD2, 5 bases. V lost 0 bases to trimming and J lost 13 bases, with 10 bases between them. Germline-derived CDR1 and CDR2 are DFQATT and SNEGSKA (reference sequence). The CDR3 is 11 amino acids. The CDR3 protein is CSARDGRGQFS. In nucleotides, the CDR3 is TGCAGTGCTAGAGATGGGAGAGGACAGTTCTCC.

V usage is TRBV5-1 and J usage is TRBJ2-1; D is possibly TRBD1 or TRBD2 (6 bases each). The CDR3 extends over 16 amino acids. Trimming left V 4 bases short and J 7 bases short, with 21 bases between. Germline V lookup: CDR1 SGHRS, CDR2 YFSETQ. CDR3 sequence reads: CASSPFERGALNEQFF. The CDR3 DNA is TGCGCCAGCAGCCCCTTTGAGAGGGGGGCCCTAAATGAGCAGTTCTTC.

This clonotype turned up a few times. V is TRBV2 and J is TRBJ1-2; D might be TRBD1 (5 bases). The CDR3 consists of 9 residues. Germline V gene lookup returns CDR1 SNHLY and CDR2 FYNNEI. The V end was cut by 9 bases, the J end by 8 bases, with 7 bases between. The CDR3 DNA reads TGTGCCAGTCGGGGGGGCTACACCTTC. Its protein is CASRGGYTF.

Ten or more counts support this clonotype. This chain connects TRBV5-5 to TRBJ1-1; the D gene is possibly TRBD1 (6 bases). Germline values: CDR1 SGHKS, CDR2 YYEKEE (reference sequence). Trimming removed 8 bases at V and 4 bases at J, with 24 bases between. The CDR3 loop spans 16 amino acids. The CDR3 nucleotides read TGTGCCAGTTCCGACAGGACGCCGATGGTGGGCACTGAAGCTTTCTTT. As protein: CASSDRTPMVGTEAFF. Full variable domain (missing parts from reference TRBV5-5 and TRBJ1-1): DAGVTQSPTHLIKTRGQQVTLRCSPISGHKSVSWYQQVLGQGPQFIFQYYEKEERGRGNFPDRFSARQFPNYSSELNVNALLLGDSALYLCASSDRTPMVGTEAFFGQGTRLTVV.

This chain links TRBV28 with TRBJ2-5; perhaps D is TRBD1 or TRBD2 (5 bases each). The CDR3 is 14 residues long. V was pared by 4 bases and J by 0 bases, with 9 bases between. Germline CDR1 reads MDHEN; CDR2 reads SYDVKM. CDR3 loop: CASSSWGHQETQYF. The CDR3 DNA reads as TGTGCCAGCAGTTCATGGGGACACCAAGAGACCCAGTACTTC.

This rearrangement joins TRBV2 to TRBJ2-1; 10 bases line up with TRBD2. The V gene end was trimmed by 4 bases and the J gene end by 3 bases; junction bases not matched to a gene: 6. Germline assignment: CDR1 SNHLY and CDR2 FYNNEI. The CDR3 runs to 16 residues. CDR3 sequence (DNA): TGTGCCAGCAGTGGGGGGGTAGCGGGAGGCTACAATGAGCAGTTCTTC. Translation: CASSGGVAGGYNEQFF.

This clonotype was seen many times. The chain has TRBV6-5 and TRBJ2-7; 10 bases align to TRBD2. The CDR3 consists of 14 residues. The V and J ends lost 4 bases and 4 bases, in that order; junction bases with no gene match: 4. In germline, CDR1 is MNHEY, CDR2 SVGAGI. This CDR3 is CASSSSGSTYEQYF. In nucleotides, the CDR3 is TGTGCCAGCAGTTCTAGCGGGAGTACGTACGAGCAGTACTTC.

Ten or more counts support this clonotype. The chain employs TRBV6-5 and TRBJ1-5, with D unclear. The CDR3 runs 13 residues. Trimming shortened V by 7 bases and J by 7 bases, and 14 bases separated the two germline ends. Germline CDR1 is MNHEY and CDR2 is SVGAGI. This CDR3 is CASKITKGQPQHF. The CDR3 region has the DNA TGTGCCAGCAAAATAACAAAGGGCCAGCCCCAGCATTTT.

This clonotype has just one count. A read error may produce the germline difference seen at one junction end. The J gene is TRBJ2-7, the V gene TRBV10-2; D is unclear. The CDR3 has 13 amino acids. CDR1 is WSHSY and CDR2 is SAAADI in the germline V gene. CDR3 region: CAIRTAPVDEQYF. CDR3 nucleotide sequence: TGTGCCATCAGGACCGCCCCCGTGGACGAGCAGTACTTC.

The chain carries TRBV15 and TRBJ2-1; D remains ambiguous. CDR1 and CDR2 (germline): LNHNV, YYDKDF (reference sequence). Trimming took 5 bases from V and 5 from J, leaving 13 bases between them. The CDR3 length is 14 residues. The CDR3 protein is CATSPPERNNEQFF. Written as DNA, the CDR3 is TGTGCCACCAGCCCCCCAGAGAGAAACAATGAGCAGTTCTTC.

The sample holds many counts of this clonotype. The rearrangement links TRBV9 to TRBJ1-1, with a possible D match to TRBD1 (6 bases). Deletions cut 0 bases from V and 5 bases from J, with 17 bases between. CDR1 and CDR2 (germline): SGDLS, YYNGEE. The CDR3 covers 16 residues. The CDR3 region has the DNA TGTGCCAGCAGCGTAGCCCCCCAGGGGCAGGGAACTGAAGCTTTCTTT. Protein product: CASSVAPQGQGTEAFF.

This clonotype has only a few counts. This chain joins TRBV6-1 and TRBJ1-3; 7 bases fit TRBD1. Trimming cost V 6 bases and J 4 bases; bases outside gene matches: 15. The CDR3 is made up of 17 amino acids. Germline loops: CDR1 MNHNS, CDR2 SASEGT. In DNA form, the CDR3 reads TGTGCCAGCAGGCTGGACAGGTCTGTGGCTGGGGGAAACACCATATATTTT. It is translated as CASRLDRSVAGGNTIYF.

This clonotype showed up many times. V is TRBV5-1 and J is TRBJ1-1, with D maybe TRBD1 (5 bases). Trimming took 1 base from V and 1 from J, leaving 8 bases between them. CDR3 length: 14 amino acids. From germline, CDR1 is SGHRS and CDR2 YFSETQ. This chain's CDR3 is CASSLQDKNTEAFF. DNA of the CDR3: TGCGCCAGCAGCTTGCAGGACAAGAACACTGAAGCTTTCTTT.

The chain is built from TRBV15 and TRBJ2-5; 8 bases match TRBD1. The CDR3 has 17 residues. Losses at the gene ends were 6 bases for V and 5 bases for J; bases not matched to a gene: 17. The germline gives CDR1 LNHNV, CDR2 YYDKDF (reference sequence). The CDR3 DNA is TGTGCCACCAGACCCCTTGACAGGGGCTTAGAGCGTGAGACCCAGTACTTC. It specifies CATRPLDRGLERETQYF.

The J gene is TRBJ2-1, the V gene TRBV7-3; 10 positions agree with TRBD2. This CDR3 is built from 18 residues. CDR1 is SGHTA and CDR2 is FQGTGA in the germline V gene. V gave up 1 base and J gave up 8 bases; unmatched junction bases: 14. CDR3 nucleotides: TGTGCCAGCAGCTTAAACCGGCTAGCGGGAGTTTTTGGTGATGAGCAGTTCTTC. Translated, it gives CASSLNRLAGVFGDEQFF.

The chain has TRBV3-1 and TRBJ1-1, with a possible D match to TRBD1 (6 bases). The CDR3 extends over 17 amino acids. CDR1 is LGHDT, CDR2 YNNKEL, per germline (reference sequence). With 1 base removed from V and 2 bases from J, the gap between germline ends came to 17 bases. The CDR3 loop is CASSQVPDRLLNTEAFF. CDR3 coding DNA: TGTGCCAGCAGCCAAGTACCGGACAGACTACTTAACACTGAAGCTTTCTTT.